The next 25 T cell receptor beta chains were all read from a single sample in a study of shared clonotypes between healthy human individuals. The method was immunoSEQ multiplex PCR; TCRdb's version includes in-frame clones alone and lacks a portion of them. Of some 380,000 clones in the sample, 90% to 97% are singletons; the top ten hold around 0.29%. The material sequenced was memory CD8+ T cells sorted from blood. Sample subset: CD45RO+ cells pooled with CCR7-negative TemRA cells. The source of these receptors is a man in his thirties or forties in good health.

CDR3 protein: CSVERGRGTSGRSSYNEQFF. The CDR3 bases are TGCAGCGTTGAAAGGGGGCGCGGGACTAGCGGGAGGAGCTCCTACAATGAGCAGTTCTTC. The chain carries TRBV29-1 and TRBJ2-1; 15 nucleotides line up with TRBD2. From germline, CDR1 is SQVTM and CDR2 ANQGSEA. V shed 2 bases, J shed 0 bases, and the junction held 11 bases outside the gene matches. This CDR3 contains 20 residues.

The chain joins TRBV6-6 to TRBJ2-5; D is ambiguous. V lost 6 bases and J lost 5, with 7 bases in between. Germline CDR1 MNHNY, CDR2 SVGAGI (reference sequence). The CDR3 spans 11 residues. The CDR3 is CASSFGETQYF. In DNA, the CDR3 is TGTGCCAGCAGCTTCGGTGAGACCCAGTACTTC.

V and J are TRBV6-9 and TRBJ2-7, with TRBD2 identical over 10 bases. The germline V gene encodes CDR1 MNHGY and CDR2 SVAAGI. V was clipped by 4 bases and J by 5 bases; unmatched bases: 11. The CDR3 sequence is 16 residues long. The CDR3 here is CASSFRLAGVCHEQYF. In nucleotides, the CDR3 is TGTGCCAGCAGTTTCCGGCTAGCGGGAGTATGCCACGAGCAGTACTTC.

The rearrangement uses TRBV5-1 and TRBJ1-3; TRBD1 matches at 7 bases. Unmatched junction bases numbered 6, after V lost 4 bases and J lost 2 bases. The CDR3 loop spans 15 amino acids. Per germline, CDR1 SGHRS and CDR2 YFSETQ. CDR3 DNA: TGCGCCAGCAGCATAGGACAGGCGGCTGGAAACACCATATATTTT. Translated, it gives CASSIGQAAGNTIYF.

This sequence joins TRBV25-1 and TRBJ2-2, with TRBD1 matching 7 bases. The CDR3 contains 13 residues. Trimming at V came to 4 bases and at J to 4 bases, leaving 0 bases not matched to a gene. In germline, CDR1 is MGHDK, CDR2 SYGVNS. The CDR3 here is CASSGTGTGELFF. CDR3 DNA: TGTGCCAGCAGTGGGACAGGCACCGGGGAGCTGTTTTTT.

The J gene is TRBJ2-7, the V gene TRBV2; D perhaps matches TRBD2 (6 bases). V was cut by 6 bases and J by 4 bases, with 31 bases left in between. This CDR3 comprises 19 residues. Per germline, CDR1 SNHLY and CDR2 FYNNEI. In DNA form, the CDR3 reads TGTGCCAGCAGCCGTCTCAAGAGGGAGGACCGAAGGGGAGGTTACGAGCAGTACTTC. This codes for CASSRLKREDRRGGYEQYF.

V gene TRBV7-9 combines with J gene TRBJ2-2; maybe TRBD2 (6 bases). Germline CDR1 SEHNR, CDR2 FQNEAQ (reference sequence). The CDR3 contains 14 residues. Trimming shortened V by 1 base and J by 7 bases, and 10 bases separated the two germline ends. In nucleotides, the CDR3 is TGTGCCAGCAGCTTAGTACCCGGGGGCGGGGAGCTGTTTTTT. Protein sequence: CASSLVPGGGELFF.

This clone was seen once. This sample includes further DNA sequences coding for the same CDR3. The V call is TRBV10-3, the J call TRBJ1-1; unclear D gene. The CDR3 sequence is 13 residues long. Trimming removed 4 bases at V and 1 base at J, with 7 bases between. Germline CDR1 and CDR2: ENHRY and SYGVKD. The CDR3 protein is CAISGAGNTEAFF. The DNA for the CDR3 is TGTGCCATCAGTGGGGCTGGGAACACTGAAGCTTTCTTT.

The count of this clone is one. The gene calls are TRBV10-2 and TRBJ1-3; D remains ambiguous. The CDR3 extends over 14 amino acids. Looked up from germline, CDR1 is WSHSY and CDR2 is SAAADI. V lost 6 bases, J lost 4 bases, and 13 bases lay in between. CDR3 DNA: TGCGCCAGCAGCACAAGTGTGTCCGGAAACACCATATATTTT. It encodes CASSTSVSGNTIYF.

The rearrangement uses TRBV7-9 and TRBJ2-1; TRBD2 matches at 8 bases. V was clipped by 5 bases and J by 8 bases; unmatched bases: 14. This CDR3 is built from 16 residues. The germline V gene has CDR1 SEHNR and CDR2 FQNEAQ (reference sequence). The CDR3 loop reads CASSGTGTRVADEQFF. The CDR3 region has the DNA TGTGCCAGCAGCGGAACCGGGACTAGGGTGGCGGATGAGCAGTTCTTC.

This sequence joins TRBV5-1 and TRBJ2-7, with 8 nucleotides matching TRBD1. Germline CDR1 and CDR2: SGHRS and YFSETQ. The CDR3 runs 15 residues. Unmatched junction bases numbered 12, after V lost 4 bases and J lost 6 bases. The CDR3 coding sequence is TGCGCCAGCAGCGGTATAGGGACAGGCCGCCCCGAGCAGTACTTC. Its protein is CASSGIGTGRPEQYF.

The chain links TRBV14 to TRBJ2-2; TRBD1 matches at 7 bases. Germline V CDR1 and CDR2: SGHDN, FVKESK. This CDR3 is 15 amino acids long. Trimming took 2 bases from V and 5 from J; bases not matched to a gene: 5. The CDR3 loop reads CASSQRDSKTGELFF. CDR3 in DNA: TGTGCCAGCAGCCAACGGGACAGTAAAACCGGGGAGCTGTTTTTT.

The V and J genes are TRBV2 and TRBJ1-6; maybe TRBD1 (6 bases). V dropped 6 bases and J dropped 7 bases, with 7 bases sitting between them. Looked up from germline, CDR1 is SNHLY and CDR2 is FYNNEI. The CDR3 spans 12 residues. The CDR3 DNA reads as TGTGCCAGCAGGCAGGGGAATTCACCCCTCCACTTT. Translation: CASRQGNSPLHF.

The V call is TRBV5-6, the J call TRBJ2-7; TRBD1 might be the D (6 bases). CDR1 is SGHDT and CDR2 is YYEEEE in the germline V gene. The V gene lost 4 bases and the J gene lost 3 bases, with 11 bases spanning the gap. CDR3 length: 13 amino acids. CDR3 in DNA: TGTGCCAGCAGCGGGGGCTGGGGCTACGAGCAGTACTTC. It specifies CASSGGWGYEQYF.

DNA for the CDR3: TGTGCCAGCAGCCGCCCTTTTGGCTACACCTTC. It yields the protein CASSRPFGYTF. The chain recombines TRBV2 with TRBJ1-2; D remains unclear. Germline V CDR1 and CDR2: SNHLY, FYNNEI. This CDR3 has 11 amino acids. V lost 6 bases, J lost 7 bases, and 9 bases lay in between.

In DNA, the CDR3 is TGCGCCAGCAGCGACCGGACTGGGGCCTACGAGCAGTACTTC. Its translation is CASSDRTGAYEQYF. This chain uses TRBV5-1 with TRBJ2-7; perhaps TRBD2 as D (5 bases). Germline V gene sequence: CDR1 SGHRS, CDR2 YFSETQ. This CDR3 has 14 residues. V lost 4 bases, J lost 2 bases, and 13 bases lay in between.

This sequence joins TRBV9 and TRBJ2-2; D is undetermined. Germline CDR1 SGDLS, CDR2 YYNGEE. V dropped 0 bases and J dropped 9 bases, with 12 bases sitting between them. The CDR3 is made up of 14 amino acids. CDR3 nucleotides: TGTGCCAGCAGCGTAGGAGACCAGAGCAGGGAGCTGTTTTTT. Its translation is CASSVGDQSRELFF.

This clone was seen a single time. This chain connects TRBV6-1 to TRBJ1-6; D unclear. Germline CDR1 reads MNHNS; CDR2 reads SASEGT. The CDR3 runs 19 residues. The V end lost 0 bases, the J end lost 1 base, and 16 bases lay between the germline ends. CDR3 loop: CASSEAPDGLGSYNSPLHF. DNA for the CDR3: TGTGCCAGCAGTGAAGCCCCGGACGGACTTGGATCCTATAATTCACCCCTCCACTTT.

In the case of this clone: Other DNA sequences of this sample code for an identical CDR3. This chain uses TRBV11-2 with TRBJ2-5; D remains ambiguous. The CDR3 has 12 residues. CDR1 is SGHAT, CDR2 FQNNGV, per germline. Trimming took 0 bases from V and 5 from J, leaving 4 bases between them. The CDR3 DNA is TGTGCCAGCAGCTTAGATCGGGAGACCCAGTACTTC. Translating gives CASSLDRETQYF.

V and J are TRBV9 and TRBJ2-2; D not certain. V was pared by 4 bases and J by 0 bases, with 16 bases between. CDR1 and CDR2 (germline): SGDLS, YYNGEE. The CDR3 totals 17 residues. The CDR3 is CASSPWMVAANTGELFF. CDR3 coding DNA: TGTGCCAGCAGCCCGTGGATGGTAGCAGCGAACACCGGGGAGCTGTTTTTT.

The chain uses TRBV5-1 and TRBJ2-1, with D perhaps given as TRBD1 or TRBD2 (5 bases each). Germline CDR1 reads SGHRS; CDR2 reads YFSETQ. V was trimmed by 6 bases and J by 8 bases, leaving 18 bases between them. CDR3 length: 14 amino acids. CDR3 sequence reads: CASTLGPQGDEQFF. DNA of the CDR3: TGCGCCAGCACCCTGGGACCCCAAGGGGATGAGCAGTTCTTC.

The chain links TRBV4-2 to TRBJ2-3; maybe TRBD1 (6 bases). Looked up from germline, CDR1 is LGHNA and CDR2 is YNFKEQ. V shed 1 base and J shed 2 bases, with 10 bases lying between them. The CDR3 consists of 15 residues. The CDR3 loop reads CASSQVDRDTDTQYF. As DNA, the CDR3 is TGTGCCAGCAGCCAAGTGGACAGAGACACAGATACGCAGTATTTT.

The chain combines TRBV28 with TRBJ2-3; D is perhaps TRBD2 (5 bases). This CDR3 spans 14 amino acids. With 6 bases removed from V and 1 base from J, the gap between germline ends came to 11 bases. Germline loops: CDR1 MDHEN, CDR2 SYDVKM. Written as DNA, the CDR3 is TGTGCCAGCAGGGGGAGTATGGGCACAGATACGCAGTATTTT. Translation: CASRGSMGTDTQYF.

This sequence joins TRBV7-9 and TRBJ1-4, with D perhaps matching TRBD1 (5 bases). The CDR3 sequence is 15 residues long. V shed 1 base and J shed 2 bases, with 8 bases lying between them. CDR1 is SEHNR, CDR2 FQNEAQ, per germline (reference sequence). CDR3 amino acids: CASSLGRATNEKLFF. In DNA form, the CDR3 reads TGTGCCAGCAGCTTAGGCAGGGCTACTAATGAAAAACTGTTTTTT.

This chain joins TRBV19 and TRBJ2-7; D is uncertain. Germline values: CDR1 LNHDA, CDR2 SQIVND (reference sequence). This CDR3 contains 15 residues. V was cut by 5 bases and J by 3 bases, with 17 bases left in between. CDR3 loop: CASSLSLIPLYEQYF. In nucleotides, the CDR3 is TGTGCCAGTAGTCTAAGCCTAATCCCCCTCTACGAGCAGTACTTC.